These T cell receptor beta chains were read from a single sample in a study of lymphopenia after photon versus proton radiotherapy. Clones were sequenced by immunoSEQ multiplex PCR, and TCRdb holds only the in-frame ones, with some missing. The profile shows 30,000 to 45,000 clones, 80% to 95% of them singletons. This specimen consisted of peripheral blood, obtained from a patient treated with photon-based radiotherapy. The receptors stem from a man in his sixties with cholangiocarcinoma. CDR3s include the opening cysteine and the closing phenylalanine or tryptophan. The D gene is left open where the match is weak. The listing skips clone size in some rows; elsewhere it reads once, few, many or a size class.

d_gene: TRBD2; len: 14; j_gene: TRBJ2-3; v_gene: TRBV5-1; abundance: -; CDR3nt: TGCGCCAGCAGCTTGGCCGCGGGGGCAGATACGCAGTATTTT; CDR3aa: CASSLAAGADTQYF
d_gene: TRBD2; len: 17; j_gene: TRBJ2-3; v_gene: TRBV18; abundance: -; CDR3nt: TGTGCCAGCTCACCACGAACCCAGCGGGGAAGCACAGATACGCAGTATTTT; CDR3aa: CASSPRTQRGSTDTQYF
d_gene: -; len: 14; j_gene: TRBJ2-5; v_gene: TRBV27; abundance: -; CDR3nt: TGTGCCAGCAGTTTTTCGGGGCGCCGGGAGACCCAGTACTTC; CDR3aa: CASSFSGRRETQYF
d_gene: TRBD1; len: 17; j_gene: TRBJ2-2; v_gene: TRBV9; abundance: -; CDR3nt: TGTGCCAGCAGCCCCCGACCGGGACAGGGGACCACCGGGGAGCTGTTTTTT; CDR3aa: CASSPRPGQGTTGELFF
d_gene: -; len: 16; j_gene: TRBJ2-3; v_gene: TRBV15; abundance: once; CDR3nt: TGTGCCACCAGCAGAGGGAGGACCGCCTCGTCAGATACGCAGTATTTT; CDR3aa: CATSRGRTASSDTQYF
d_gene: TRBD2; len: 14; j_gene: TRBJ2-5; v_gene: TRBV28; abundance: -; CDR3nt: TGTGCCAGCAGTCTCTTAGCGGGGGCCGAGACCCAGTACTTC; CDR3aa: CASSLLAGAETQYF
d_gene: -; len: 14; j_gene: TRBJ2-5; v_gene: TRBV15; abundance: -; CDR3nt: TGTGCCACCAGCAGGACACAGGGTTTAGAGACCCAGTACTTC; CDR3aa: CATSRTQGLETQYF
d_gene: -; len: 13; j_gene: TRBJ1-2; v_gene: TRBV5-4; abundance: -; CDR3nt: TGTGCCAGCAGCCCCGGCAGCTCCTATGGCTACACCTTC; CDR3aa: CASSPGSSYGYTF
d_gene: -; len: 14; j_gene: TRBJ2-4; v_gene: TRBV6-5; abundance: -; CDR3nt: TGTGCCAGCAGCCTCGACAGAGCCAAAAACATTCAGTACTTC; CDR3aa: CASSLDRAKNIQYF
d_gene: -; len: 14; j_gene: TRBJ2-7; v_gene: TRBV5-1; abundance: -; CDR3nt: TGCGCCAGCAATTATGGGACACGCTCCTACGAGCAGTACTTC; CDR3aa: CASNYGTRSYEQYF
d_gene: TRBD1; len: 14; j_gene: TRBJ2-7; v_gene: TRBV11-2; abundance: -; CDR3nt: TGTGCCAGCAGCCGACAGGGGGCGTCCTACGAGCAGTACTTC; CDR3aa: CASSRQGASYEQYF
d_gene: -; len: 15; j_gene: TRBJ2-7; v_gene: TRBV10-2; abundance: -; CDR3nt: TGCGCCAGCAGTGCTCTCCCGGGACTTTCCTACGAGCAGTACTTC; CDR3aa: CASSALPGLSYEQYF
d_gene: TRBD2; len: 17; j_gene: TRBJ2-3; v_gene: TRBV5-1; abundance: -; CDR3nt: TGCGCCAGCAGCTCGACAACTAGCGGGGGGAGCACAGATACGCAGTATTTT; CDR3aa: CASSSTTSGGSTDTQYF
d_gene: TRBD1; len: 15; j_gene: TRBJ1-2; v_gene: TRBV5-1; abundance: -; CDR3nt: TGCGCCAGCAGCTTCACGACAGGGGCGAGTGATGGCTACACCTTC; CDR3aa: CASSFTTGASDGYTF
d_gene: TRBD1; len: 15; j_gene: TRBJ1-6; v_gene: TRBV2; abundance: -; CDR3nt: TGTGCCAGCAGTGAAGCAAGGGGGCGGAATTCACCCCTCCACTTT; CDR3aa: CASSEARGRNSPLHF
d_gene: TRBD2; len: 16; j_gene: TRBJ2-1; v_gene: TRBV5-4; abundance: -; CDR3nt: TGTGCCAGCAGCTTACCAGGCGAAGAGCGGGGCAATGAGCAGTTCTTC; CDR3aa: CASSLPGEERGNEQFF
d_gene: -; len: 12; j_gene: TRBJ2-1; v_gene: TRBV11-3; abundance: -; CDR3nt: TGTGCCAGCAGTCGTATTCAGGGTGAGCAGTTCTTC; CDR3aa: CASSRIQGEQFF
d_gene: -; len: 12; j_gene: TRBJ1-2; v_gene: TRBV13; abundance: -; CDR3nt: TGTGCCAGCAGCAGCGGGGCCTTGGGCTACACCTTC; CDR3aa: CASSSGALGYTF
d_gene: TRBD1; len: 16; j_gene: TRBJ2-3; v_gene: TRBV29-1; abundance: -; CDR3nt: TGCAGCGTTGCGGGCGGACAGGACGATCCCACAGATACGCAGTATTTT; CDR3aa: CSVAGGQDDPTDTQYF
d_gene: -; len: 18; j_gene: TRBJ2-1; v_gene: TRBV11-3; abundance: -; CDR3nt: TGTGCCAGCAGCTTACCCCCGGGGCAGAAAGGGGCCTACAATGAGCAGTTCTTC; CDR3aa: CASSLPPGQKGAYNEQFF
d_gene: -; len: 10; j_gene: TRBJ2-7; v_gene: TRBV9; abundance: -; CDR3nt: TGTGCCAGCAGCGTGTCCGAGCAGTACTTC; CDR3aa: CASSVSEQYF
d_gene: TRBD2; len: 15; j_gene: TRBJ2-1; v_gene: TRBV6-4; abundance: -; CDR3nt: TGTGCCAGCAGTGACTCTACTAGCGGGAGTAATGAGCAGTTCTTC; CDR3aa: CASSDSTSGSNEQFF
d_gene: TRBD2; len: 14; j_gene: TRBJ2-7; v_gene: TRBV7-2; abundance: -; CDR3nt: TGTGCCAGCAGCTTAGGCCTAGCGGGGGGCGAGCAGTACTTC; CDR3aa: CASSLGLAGGEQYF
d_gene: -; len: 15; j_gene: TRBJ2-1; v_gene: TRBV6-6; abundance: -; CDR3nt: TGTGCCAGCAGCCCCACACGGTCGGCCGAGACTGAGCAGTTCTTC; CDR3aa: CASSPTRSAETEQFF
d_gene: -; len: 16; j_gene: TRBJ2-7; v_gene: TRBV9; abundance: once; CDR3nt: TGTGCCAGCAGCGTAGCTGAAGGCAGGGCTAACGGCGAGCAGTACTTC; CDR3aa: CASSVAEGRANGEQYF
d_gene: TRBD1; len: 15; j_gene: TRBJ1-2; v_gene: TRBV28; abundance: -; CDR3nt: TGTGCCAGCAGTTTAGGAGGGACAGATGGCTATGGCTACACCTTC; CDR3aa: CASSLGGTDGYGYTF
d_gene: -; len: 14; j_gene: TRBJ1-2; v_gene: TRBV21-1; abundance: -; CDR3nt: TGTGCCAGCAGCAAAAGGCTCCAGGAAAGCGGCTACACCTTC; CDR3aa: CASSKRLQESGYTF